Listed here are 21 T cell receptor beta chains from one sample, sequenced in a study of blood T cell repertoires in COVID-19. Libraries were prepared by immunoSEQ multiplex PCR; TCRdb keeps only in-frame clonotypes and omits some of them. The sample lists some 73,000 clones, 75% to 90% occurring once. Sequencing was performed on peripheral blood. The receptor set was obtained from an elderly man with COVID-19, enrolled during active disease.

The chain combines TRBV7-2 with TRBJ2-3; 7 bases agree with TRBD1. The CDR3 runs to 15 residues. Losses at the gene ends were 1 base for V and 3 bases for J; bases not matched to a gene: 4. Germline V gives CDR1 SGHTA, CDR2 FQGNSA. CDR3 nucleotides: TGTGCCAGCAGCTTAGGTGGGACAGCAACAGATACGCAGTATTTT. Its translation is CASSLGGTATDTQYF.

The chain carries TRBV7-8 and TRBJ2-3; 7 positions match TRBD1. Per the germline V gene, CDR1 is SGHVS and CDR2 is FQNEAQ. The length of the CDR3 is 15 residues. V dropped 5 bases and J dropped 4; count of bases not matched to a gene: 9. The CDR3 is CASSPLQGMADTQYF. CDR3 coding DNA: TGTGCCAGCAGCCCGTTACAGGGGATGGCAGATACGCAGTATTTT.

This rearrangement joins TRBV12-5 to TRBJ2-1, with TRBD1 matching 9 bases. The germline gives CDR1 LGHNT, CDR2 FRNRAP. The V gene end was trimmed by 2 bases and the J gene end by 5 bases; junction bases not matched to a gene: 19. CDR3 length equals 20 residues. As DNA, the CDR3 is TGTGCTAGTGGTTTGTCAAACCCCCACCCAGGACAGGGGCGGAACAATGAGCAGTTCTTC. Residues: CASGLSNPHPGQGRNNEQFF.

The chain carries TRBV7-2 and TRBJ1-4, with 9 bases fitting TRBD1. This CDR3 has 18 residues. After removal of 5 bases from V and 8 bases from J, the junction contained 18 bases not matched to a gene. CDR1 and CDR2 from the germline V gene are SGHTA and FQGNSA. The CDR3 DNA sequence: TGTGCCAGCAGCCCTCAAATAACATCAACCGGGACAGGGGAAAAACTGTTTTTT. Translation: CASSPQITSTGTGEKLFF.

CDR3 sequence (DNA): TGTGCCAGCAGTTACTCGAGGGGGCTTGGAAACACCATATATTTT. Protein: CASSYSRGLGNTIYF. The rearrangement joins TRBV6-2 or TRBV6-3 to TRBJ1-3; the match to TRBD1 covers 7 bases. This CDR3 has 15 amino acids. The germline gives CDR1 MNHEY, CDR2 SVGEGT. V shed 0 bases and J 3 bases; nucleotides not matched to a gene: 2.

Notes on this clone: The sample has other DNA sequences that encode this CDR3 too. This rearrangement joins TRBV5-1 to TRBJ2-3; 7 bases match TRBD1. CDR3 length: 14 amino acids. The germline gives CDR1 SGHRS, CDR2 YFSETQ. The V and J ends lost 2 bases and 3 bases, in that order; junction bases with no gene match: 3. The CDR3 DNA reads TGCGCCAGCAGCTTAGCGACAGGGACAGATACGCAGTATTTT. Translated, it gives CASSLATGTDTQYF.

The chain links TRBV14 to TRBJ1-4, with TRBD1 identical over 7 bases. In germline, CDR1 is SGHDN, CDR2 FVKESK. The CDR3 spans 17 residues. V trimming: 0 bases; J trimming: 8 bases; junction bases outside the gene matches: 12. The CDR3 DNA sequence: TGTGCCAGCAGCCAAGATAGAAGGTTAACAGGGGACGAAAAACTGTTTTTT. Amino acid sequence: CASSQDRRLTGDEKLFF.

This chain connects TRBV7-3 to TRBJ2-2; D is perhaps TRBD1 (5 bases). CDR3 length equals 14 residues. Germline V gene lookup returns CDR1 SGHTA and CDR2 FQGTGA. Trimming removed 1 base from V and 3 bases from J, with 6 bases in between. CDR3 sequence reads: CASSLSRDTGELFF. The DNA for the CDR3 is TGTGCCAGCAGCTTAAGCAGGGACACCGGGGAGCTGTTTTTT.

This clone is a singleton in its sample. The chain couples TRBV19 to TRBJ1-1, with 8 positions matching TRBD1. The CDR3 has 15 amino acids. J was trimmed by 2 bases and V by 4 bases; bases with no gene match: 6. Germline lookup yields CDR1 LNHDA and CDR2 SQIVND (reference sequence). The CDR3 DNA sequence: TGTGCCAGTAGTAAACTCGACAGGGGCAACACTGAAGCTTTCTTT. Protein sequence: CASSKLDRGNTEAFF.

The rearrangement joins TRBV5-4 to TRBJ2-5; no reliable D call. CDR1 is SGHNT, CDR2 YYREEE, per germline (reference sequence). CDR3 size: 15 residues. The V end was cut by 5 bases, the J end by 1 base, with 15 bases between. Here the CDR3 reads CASSNEALLQETQYF. The DNA of the CDR3 is TGTGCCAGCAGTAACGAGGCCCTGCTCCAAGAGACCCAGTACTTC.

The CDR3 DNA follows: TGTGCCAGCAGCGTAGTGGGACTAGCGGGGGGGCGTGAGCAGTTCTTC. Its protein is CASSVVGLAGGREQFF. The chain carries TRBV9 and TRBJ2-1; 16 bases line up with TRBD2. V trimming: 0 bases; J trimming: 9 bases; junction bases outside the gene matches: 3. Looked up from germline, CDR1 is SGDLS and CDR2 is YYNGEE. The CDR3 has 16 residues.

The chain uses TRBV19 and TRBJ2-5; TRBD1 agrees at 9 bases. The CDR3 loop spans 15 amino acids. V was clipped by 4 bases and J by 3 bases; unmatched bases: 6. In germline, CDR1 is LNHDA, CDR2 SQIVND (reference sequence). In DNA, the CDR3 is TGTGCCAGTAGTAGCGGGACAGGGAAAAAAGAGACCCAGTACTTC. Residues: CASSSGTGKKETQYF.

This clone was seen more than once but under ten times. V gene TRBV2 combines with J gene TRBJ1-2; a weak D match, TRBD1 (5 bases). The CDR3 runs to 12 residues. V lost 1 base to trimming and J lost 8 bases, with 8 bases between them. CDR1 is SNHLY, CDR2 FYNNEI, per germline. The CDR3 sequence is CASSEETAGYTF. DNA for the CDR3: TGTGCCAGCAGTGAAGAGACAGCCGGCTACACCTTC.

Only one count was recorded for this clone. The chain uses TRBV6-1 and TRBJ1-2; no clear D. The CDR3 extends over 11 amino acids. Germline CDR1 and CDR2: MNHNS and SASEGT. V lost 6 bases to trimming and J lost 4 bases, with 6 bases between them. DNA for the CDR3: TGTGCCAGCAGCCCCGGCTATGGCTACACCTTC. Translated: CASSPGYGYTF.

This clone was picked up a small number of times. The chain links TRBV7-8 to TRBJ2-5; TRBD1 aligns across 9 bases. This CDR3 comprises 15 residues. V gave up 5 bases and J gave up 4 bases; unmatched junction bases: 8. Germline V CDR1 and CDR2: SGHVS, FQNEAQ. The CDR3 nucleotides read TGTGCCAGCAGCAAGGGACAGGGAAGAGGAGAGACCCAGTACTTC. Its protein product is CASSKGQGRGETQYF.

V is TRBV11-2 and J is TRBJ2-7, with D uncertain. The CDR3 is 15 amino acids. V lost 0 bases to trimming and J lost 6 bases, with 15 bases between them. From germline, CDR1 is SGHAT and CDR2 FQNNGV. For the CDR3, the DNA is TGTGCCAGCAGCTTAGAAAGTAGGATACCTAGCGAGCAGTACTTC. Residues: CASSLESRIPSEQYF.

The rearrangement joins TRBV5-1 to TRBJ2-5, with D possibly being TRBD2 (6 bases). Germline V gene lookup returns CDR1 SGHRS and CDR2 YFSETQ. Trimming stripped 2 bases from V and 1 base from J, with 12 bases between. The CDR3 length is 15 residues. CDR3 coding DNA: TGCGCCAGCAGCTTTGGCGGGGCGTCCCAAGAGACCCAGTACTTC. It translates to CASSFGGASQETQYF.

This sequence joins TRBV5-1 and TRBJ1-4, with TRBD1 identical over 7 bases. Germline trimming cut 5 bases from V and 2 bases from J; bases unmatched to any gene: 3. Looked up from germline, CDR1 is SGHRS and CDR2 is YFSETQ. The CDR3 extends over 14 amino acids. Written as DNA, the CDR3 is TGCGCCAGCAGGACAGGGACGACTAATGAAAAACTGTTTTTT. Its protein is CASRTGTTNEKLFF.

The rearrangement links TRBV4-1 to TRBJ1-5, with D uncertain. V was cut by 4 bases and J by 0 bases, with 10 bases left in between. The CDR3 is 15 residues long. Germline CDR1 is MGHRA and CDR2 is YSYEKL. CDR3 nucleotide sequence: TGCGCCAGCAGCCCCATTCTAAATAGCAATCAGCCCCAGCATTTT. Protein sequence: CASSPILNSNQPQHF.

This clone was counted only a few times. V and J are TRBV7-9 and TRBJ2-5; weak D call: TRBD2 (7 bases). Germline CDR1 is SEHNR and CDR2 is FQNEAQ (reference sequence). V gave up 5 bases and J gave up 5 bases, with 18 bases separating them. This CDR3 region has 15 residues. CDR3 sequence (DNA): TGTGCCAGCAGCCCCAATAGGGGGGGCGGTGAGACCCAGTACTTC. Protein: CASSPNRGGGETQYF. The full variable domain, its missing parts supplied by reference TRBV7-9 and TRBJ2-5, is DTGVSQNPRHKITKRGQNVTFRCDPISEHNRLYWYRQTLGQGPEFLTYFQNEAQLEKSRLLSDRFSAERPKGSFSTLEIQRTEQGDSAMYLCASSPNRGGGETQYFGPGTRLLVL.

This rearrangement joins TRBV2 to TRBJ1-2; 8 nucleotides line up with TRBD1. Germline V lookup: CDR1 SNHLY, CDR2 FYNNEI. V shed 4 bases, J shed 4 bases, and the junction held 5 bases outside the gene matches. This CDR3 spans 14 amino acids. The CDR3 DNA sequence: TGTGCCAGCAGTGCGGTGGGACAGGCCTATGGCTACACCTTC. Translation gives CASSAVGQAYGYTF.